This TCR beta chain was obtained from a study of blood T cell repertoires in COVID-19. Measured with immunoSEQ multiplex PCR; TCRdb has only the in-frame clones, and not every one. The sample has 200,000 to 250,000 clones, around 85% seen once. Two negative PCRs, clearance, or symptom resolution had been documented for recovered Cohort 3 donors. V lost 0 bases to trimming and J lost 1 base, with 10 bases between them. The germline V gene encodes CDR1 SGDLS and CDR2 YYNGEE. The CDR3 is 15 residues long. The chain couples TRBV9 to TRBJ1-2, with D perhaps TRBD1 (5 bases). The sequenced material came from PBMCs or T cells enriched from blood (not recorded which). The TCR sequence derives from a man in his forties who had recovered from COVID-19. In DNA, the CDR3 is TGTGCCAGCAGCGTAGCTAGCGGGGGTAACTATGGCTACACCTTC. Amino acid sequence: CASSVASGGNYGYTF.